A selection of T cell receptor beta chains follows, all from one sample in a study of blood T cell repertoires in COVID-19. The method was immunoSEQ multiplex PCR; TCRdb's version includes in-frame clones alone and lacks a portion of them. The sample shows some 170,000 clones, roughly 80% of them seen only once. Sample: peripheral blood. These receptors all come from a woman in her sixties or seventies with acute or convalescent COVID-19. CDR3s leave out the opening cysteine and the closing phenylalanine or tryptophan.

j_call v_call cdr3_aa
TRBJ2-5 TRBV3-1/TRBV3-2 ASSQVYETQY
TRBJ1-4 TRBV5-4 ASSSAGGTGVEKLF
TRBJ2-1 TRBV7-2 ASSLRPGYLDEQF
TRBJ2-1 TRBV7-9 ASSPGPGGQF
TRBJ2-7 TRBV6-1 ASSDPFKGFYEQY
TRBJ1-2 TRBV5-1 ASSLEQAAYGYT
TRBJ1-3 TRBV4-3 ASSQVVGQGTGNTIY
TRBJ1-1 TRBV28 ASSSRWQGVDGTEAF
TRBJ1-1 TRBV18 ASSRNRENTEAF
TRBJ1-4 TRBV30 AWSVPSSGVTNEKLF
TRBJ2-5 TRBV5-4 ASSLVGTSKQTQY
TRBJ1-5 TRBV4-1 ASSFGQGASNQPQH
TRBJ1-1 TRBV7-2 ASSPQGMNTEAF
TRBJ1-1 TRBV29-1 SVRENTEAF
TRBJ1-2 TRBV25-1 ASSESKGVRRGYT
TRBJ1-1 TRBV19 ASSITLDTEAF
TRBJ2-1 TRBV5-4 ASSFNVQGEQF
TRBJ2-3 TRBV2 ASSLRQGTDTQY
TRBJ1-1 TRBV20-1 SASKPWDRGRNTEAF
TRBJ2-3 TRBV29-1 SGSGGPSSSTDTQY
TRBJ2-7 TRBV12-3/TRBV12-4 ASRLTGDEQY
TRBJ2-1 TRBV7-2 ASSSNGLGNEQF
TRBJ2-3 TRBV7-6 ASSLRTRDITDTQY
TRBJ1-2 TRBV24-1 ATSDWTRWT
TRBJ1-3 TRBV11-2 ASSLIGTTGTSSGNTIY
TRBJ2-1 TRBV3-1/TRBV3-2 ASSPSGSGVNNEQF
TRBJ2-3 TRBV5-4 ASSLGGLAGADTQY
TRBJ1-3 TRBV19 ASSTPRGVPGNTIY
TRBJ1-1 TRBV7-3 ASSLQGGTEAF
TRBJ1-2 TRBV2 ASKSDRVYGYT
TRBJ2-2 TRBV6-2/TRBV6-3 ASSSWSWDTGELF
TRBJ2-5 TRBV9 ASSVGGGGTQY
TRBJ2-1 TRBV11-3 ASSLDTGNEQF
TRBJ1-2 TRBV25-1 ASSFGRYGYT
TRBJ1-2 TRBV6-2/TRBV6-3 ASSILPLGGKGYT
TRBJ1-1 TRBV6-2/TRBV6-3 ASSYSGANTEAF
TRBJ2-1 TRBV6-2/TRBV6-3 ASSYSVTGGDNEQF
TRBJ2-3 TRBV2 ASSEAETGGDSDTQY
TRBJ1-4 TRBV7-2 ASSPGTGNEKLF
TRBJ1-2 TRBV30 AWTPGTGNGYT
TRBJ2-5 TRBV18 ASSPPQITSGRIQETQY
TRBJ1-2 TRBV7-2 ASSLRRTPYGYT
TRBJ2-5 TRBV5-1 ASSFEETQY
TRBJ1-2 TRBV28 ASRSGQGARGYGYT
TRBJ1-2 TRBV7-2 ASSLEQAGYGYT
TRBJ1-1 TRBV11-3 ASSFQYHTEAF
TRBJ2-5 TRBV6-2/TRBV6-3 ASSYGDRDRH
TRBJ2-3 TRBV19 ASSYPGQATDTQY
TRBJ2-3 TRBV15 ATSSLTSGRVDTQY
TRBJ2-3 TRBV5-1 ASSRTGWDTQY
TRBJ2-7 TRBV28 ASSLTSSEQY
TRBJ1-2 TRBV19 ASSIPGGLFKDGYT
TRBJ2-5 TRBV5-4 ASSSYGGETQY
TRBJ1-6 TRBV5-1 ASSIDRGNSPLH
TRBJ2-1 TRBV7-9 ASSLGLAASYNEQF